These T cell receptor beta chains were read from a single sample in a study of shared clonotypes between healthy human individuals. Repertoires were generated with immunoSEQ multiplex PCR, while TCRdb's copy carries only in-frame clones and drops some. The sample consists of just over 2,000,000 clones, 90% to 95% of them appearing once. Source material: naive CD4+ T cells sorted from blood. Source of these receptors: a man aged 18 to 29 in good health. Both conserved end residues are part of each CDR3. A D gene is named only where the DNA matches it firmly. Clone sizes are given selectively: once, few, many, or a class where the clone is expanded.

CDR3aa: CASSLLAGGRSDTQYF
CDR3nt: TGTGCCAGCAGCTTACTCGCGGGGGGGCGATCAGATACGCAGTATTTT
d_gene: TRBD2
j_gene: TRBJ2-3
v_gene: TRBV7-3
abundance: once

CDR3aa: CASSLDRRSTDTQYF
CDR3nt: TGTGCCAGCAGCTTAGATAGGCGAAGCACAGATACGCAGTATTTT
d_gene: -
j_gene: TRBJ2-3
v_gene: TRBV11-3
abundance: -

CDR3aa: CASSTRDRVGNTGELFF
CDR3nt: TGTGCCAGTAGTACTCGGGACAGGGTTGGGAACACCGGGGAGCTGTTTTTT
d_gene: TRBD1
j_gene: TRBJ2-2
v_gene: TRBV19
abundance: -

CDR3aa: CAWSTDRSSYNSPLHF
CDR3nt: TGTGCCTGGAGTACCGACAGGAGCTCCTATAATTCACCCCTCCACTTT
d_gene: -
j_gene: TRBJ1-6
v_gene: TRBV30
abundance: -

CDR3aa: CASSQDTGSYEQYF
CDR3nt: TGCGCCAGCAGCCAAGATACAGGGTCCTACGAGCAGTACTTC
d_gene: -
j_gene: TRBJ2-7
v_gene: TRBV4-3
abundance: -

CDR3aa: CASTPGTGPNSPLHF
CDR3nt: TGTGCCAGCACACCCGGGACAGGACCAAATTCACCCCTCCACTTT
d_gene: TRBD1
j_gene: TRBJ1-6
v_gene: TRBV28
abundance: many

CDR3aa: CASSGESGSIPDTQYF
CDR3nt: TGCGCCAGCAGCGGCGAGAGCGGGAGTATCCCAGATACGCAGTATTTT
d_gene: TRBD2
j_gene: TRBJ2-3
v_gene: TRBV5-1
abundance: -

CDR3aa: CASNLRAPGGGGEQFF
CDR3nt: TGTGCCAGCAACCTTAGAGCCCCGGGAGGAGGGGGTGAGCAGTTCTTC
d_gene: -
j_gene: TRBJ2-1
v_gene: TRBV7-8
abundance: -

CDR3aa: CASSPRDRSSYNEQFF
CDR3nt: TGCGCCAGCAGCCCCCGGGACAGGAGCTCCTACAATGAGCAGTTCTTC
d_gene: TRBD1
j_gene: TRBJ2-1
v_gene: TRBV4-1
abundance: -

CDR3aa: CASSPIRLGGNEQYF
CDR3nt: TGTGCCAGCAGCCCGATAAGGTTGGGGGGGAACGAGCAGTACTTC
d_gene: TRBD2
j_gene: TRBJ2-7
v_gene: TRBV6-1
abundance: -

CDR3aa: CASSPHSEISYEQYF
CDR3nt: TGTGCCAGCAGCCCCCACAGCGAGATATCCTACGAGCAGTACTTC
d_gene: -
j_gene: TRBJ2-7
v_gene: TRBV4-2
abundance: -

CDR3aa: CSVEEDRGREYEQYF
CDR3nt: TGCAGCGTTGAAGAGGACAGGGGGCGCGAGTACGAGCAGTACTTC
d_gene: TRBD1
j_gene: TRBJ2-7
v_gene: TRBV29-1
abundance: once

CDR3aa: CASSLSGLGTIPWGGQETQYF
CDR3nt: TGCGCCAGCAGCTTGAGTGGGTTGGGAACCATCCCCTGGGGGGGCCAAGAGACCCAGTACTTC
d_gene: TRBD2
j_gene: TRBJ2-5
v_gene: TRBV5-1
abundance: -

CDR3aa: CASSGQGDPGELFF
CDR3nt: TGCGCCAGCAGTGGACAGGGGGATCCCGGGGAGCTGTTTTTT
d_gene: TRBD1
j_gene: TRBJ2-2
v_gene: TRBV10-1
abundance: -

CDR3aa: CASTQETYSNQPQHF
CDR3nt: TGTGCCAGCACGCAGGAGACATATAGCAATCAGCCCCAGCATTTT
d_gene: -
j_gene: TRBJ1-5
v_gene: TRBV2
abundance: -

CDR3aa: CASSPRLAGEYEQYF
CDR3nt: TGTGCCAGTAGTCCCAGACTAGCGGGAGAATACGAGCAGTACTTC
d_gene: TRBD2
j_gene: TRBJ2-7
v_gene: TRBV19
abundance: -